Listed here are 8 T cell receptor beta chains from one sample, sequenced in a study of T-cell reconstitution after alpha-beta-depleted transplantation in children. Preparation of the TCRbeta library involved a method that used unique molecular identifiers. TCRdb reprocessed the PCR reads with MiXCR, giving one entry per CDR3 protein. The sample holds nearly 200,000 distinct CDR3 sequences, 5% to 6.5% seen once. The material sequenced was PBMCs, taken before TCRalphabeta/CD19-depleted stem cell transplant. The receptors stem from a girl under three years old with combined immunodeficiency, due to receive a stem cell transplant.

This clonotype was seen at least ten times. CDR3 loop: CASRSFYGAASTDTQYF. The CDR3 DNA follows: TGTGCCAGCAGATCATTCTATGGGGCGGCTAGCACAGATACGCAGTATTTT. The rearrangement links TRBV6-1 to TRBJ2-3; D perhaps matches TRBD1 (5 bases). The CDR3 covers 17 residues. Germline CDR1 and CDR2: MNHNS and SASEGT. V was shortened by 6 bases and J by 0 bases, with 19 bases between the two germline ends.

This clonotype was recorded at least ten times. The chain joins TRBV29-1 to TRBJ2-3; either TRBD1 or TRBD2 may fit D (5 bases each). V lost 1 base and J lost 2, with 10 bases in between. Germline V lookup: CDR1 SQVTM, CDR2 ANQGSEA. The CDR3 spans 14 residues. This chain's CDR3 is CSVEGWGFTDTQYF. DNA for the CDR3: TGCAGCGTTGAAGGATGGGGGTTCACAGATACGCAGTATTTT.

This chain connects TRBV4-1 to TRBJ2-7; D may be TRBD1 (6 bases). Germline loops: CDR1 MGHRA, CDR2 YSYEKL. Trimming pared 0 bases from V and 6 bases from J, leaving 15 bases between. This CDR3 is 15 amino acids long. The CDR3 here is CASSQDRGDSGEQYF. CDR3 DNA: TGCGCCAGCAGCCAAGACAGGGGCGACAGCGGCGAGCAGTACTTC.

This clonotype was counted ten times or more. The chain employs TRBV25-1 and TRBJ2-5; D call uncertain. Trimming pared 0 bases from V and 3 bases from J, leaving 5 bases between. The CDR3 length is 13 residues. Germline CDR1 and CDR2: MGHDK and SYGVNS. The DNA for the CDR3 is TGTGCCAGCAGTGAATATACGAAAGAGACCCAGTACTTC. Translated: CASSEYTKETQYF.

This clonotype was seen ten or more times. The chain recombines TRBV24-1 with TRBJ2-3; D is unresolved. The CDR3 sequence is 15 residues long. V was trimmed by 4 bases and J by 0 bases, leaving 10 bases between them. Germline CDR1 is KGHDR and CDR2 is SFDVKD. The CDR3 spells CATSEWGSSTDTQYF. The CDR3 region has the DNA TGTGCCACCAGTGAGTGGGGTAGCAGCACAGATACGCAGTATTTT.

This clonotype was seen repeatedly, ten times or more. CDR3 coding DNA: TGTGCCAGCAGTCTCGGGACGTCCCATGCAACTAATGAAAAACTGTTTTTT. It specifies CASSLGTSHATNEKLFF. The chain employs TRBV28 and TRBJ1-4; a possible D gene is TRBD1 (5 bases). Germline lookup yields CDR1 MDHEN and CDR2 SYDVKM. CDR3 length: 17 residues. The V gene lost 5 bases and the J gene lost 0 bases, with 16 bases spanning the gap.

Many counts were recorded for this clonotype. The genes are TRBV29-1 and TRBJ2-7, with 7 bases identical to TRBD2. CDR1 and CDR2 (germline): SQVTM, ANQGSEA. Trimming cost V 3 bases and J 0 bases; bases outside gene matches: 2. The CDR3 totals 13 residues. The CDR3 sequence: CSVDRGDSYEQYF. The DNA for the CDR3 is TGCAGCGTTGACCGGGGGGACTCCTACGAGCAGTACTTC.

This clonotype was picked up many times. The V and J genes are TRBV27 and TRBJ2-1; a weak D match, TRBD1 (5 bases). Germline CDR1 and CDR2: MNHEY and SMNVEV (reference sequence). CDR3 length: 11 residues. Deletions cut 7 bases from V and 11 bases from J, with 12 bases between. The DNA for the CDR3 is TGTGCCAGCACTGGGCAGGGCCAGCAGTTCTTC. Amino acid sequence: CASTGQGQQFF.